These 21 T cell receptor beta chains share one sample of origin, sequenced in a study of identical twins. TCRdb fed the 5' RACE reads into MiXCR, producing one record per CDR3 protein. The sample includes approximately 1.8 million distinct CDR3 sequences, around a third of them seen just once. The specimen was cord blood. These receptors were taken from a newborn girl in good health.

The chain joins TRBV6-1 to TRBJ1-1; TRBD1 is a possible D gene (6 bases). CDR3 length: 13 residues. Germline lookup yields CDR1 MNHNS and CDR2 SASEGT. V lost 5 bases, J lost 3 bases, and 10 bases lay in between. This chain's CDR3 is CASSKYRDTEAFF. CDR3 bases: TGTGCCAGCAGTAAATACAGGGACACTGAAGCTTTCTTT.

The rearrangement joins TRBV20-1 to TRBJ1-1; D is possibly TRBD1 (5 bases). CDR1 is DFQATT and CDR2 is SNEGSKA in the germline V gene (reference sequence). The CDR3 loop spans 11 amino acids. Trimming removed 2 bases from V and 11 bases from J, with 12 bases in between. The CDR3 loop reads CSARRQGEAFF. CDR3 in DNA: TGCAGTGCTAGAAGGCAGGGAGAGGCTTTCTTT.

The gene calls are TRBV3-1 and TRBJ2-1; TRBD2 aligns across 11 bases. The CDR3 is 16 residues long. V was clipped by 4 bases and J by 3 bases; unmatched bases: 5. CDR1 LGHDT and CDR2 YNNKEL come from the germline V gene (reference sequence). The CDR3 coding sequence is TGTGCCAGCAGCCCCGCACTAGCGGGAGTCTACAATGAGCAGTTCTTC. Translated, it gives CASSPALAGVYNEQFF.

The rearrangement links TRBV14 to TRBJ2-7; 8 bases map to TRBD1. This CDR3 spans 13 amino acids. Germline CDR1 is SGHDN and CDR2 is FVKESK. V lost 1 base and J lost 8; bases outside the gene matches: 4. This chain's CDR3 is CASSQVRTGQQYF. CDR3 sequence (DNA): TGTGCCAGCAGCCAAGTTCGGACAGGGCAGCAGTACTTC.

This clonotype occurred a few times. This rearrangement joins TRBV4-2 to TRBJ2-3, with TRBD2 matching 10 bases. The J segment lost 5 bases and the V segment lost 3 bases, leaving 14 bases of the junction unmatched. CDR3 size: 18 residues. From germline, CDR1 is LGHNA and CDR2 YNFKEQ. The CDR3 loop reads CASSHLSSLAGEGDTQYF. CDR3 nucleotide sequence: TGTGCCAGCAGCCACCTCTCTTCGCTAGCGGGAGAAGGAGATACGCAGTATTTT.

This clonotype appeared many times. The gene calls are TRBV12-3 or TRBV12-4 and TRBJ1-2; D is undetermined. The germline V and J ends were trimmed by 3 bases and 0 bases, with 11 bases remaining between them. CDR3 length equals 15 residues. The CDR3 region has the DNA TGTGCCAGCAGTTTTACGAATTCGGCTAACTATGGCTACACCTTC. Translation gives CASSFTNSANYGYTF.

This clonotype has just a few counts. This rearrangement joins TRBV21-1 to TRBJ2-3; no DNA check was done on the table's D call, TRBD1. TRBV21-1 is a listed pseudogene. This CDR3 comprises 17 residues. The CDR3 DNA sequence: TGTGCCAGCACCGAAACCCCTCCGGGACAGAGCACAGATACGCAGTATTTT. As protein: CASTETPPGQSTDTQYF.

This sequence joins TRBV6-4 and TRBJ1-5; no reliable D call. V was shortened by 3 bases and J by 6 bases, with 9 bases between the two germline ends. The germline V gene encodes CDR1 MRHNA and CDR2 SNTAGT. CDR3 length: 13 residues. The CDR3 DNA sequence: TGTGCCAGCAGTGAACAATCGGGTCAGCCCCAGCATTTT. Translating it yields CASSEQSGQPQHF.

The CDR3 DNA follows: TGTGCCAGCAGCCACGAGCGGGGGGGCATCACAGATACGCAGTATTTT. It encodes CASSHERGGITDTQYF. The J gene is TRBJ2-3, the V gene TRBV4-2, with TRBD2 identical over 10 bases. The CDR3 has 16 amino acids. Germline-derived CDR1 and CDR2 are LGHNA and YNFKEQ. The V and J ends lost 3 bases and 2 bases, in that order; junction bases with no gene match: 5.

The chain recombines TRBV6-5 with TRBJ2-4, with D possibly TRBD2 on 5 matching bases. Judging by the DNA end, TRBJ2-7 fits better; the J call may be wrong. The CDR3 loop spans 15 amino acids. Germline CDR1 reads MNHEY; CDR2 reads SVGAGI. CDR3 bases: TGTGCCAGCAGTTACTCGAGCGGCGGACGTGGCGAGCAGTACTTC. Protein sequence: CASSYSSGGRGEQYF.

V usage is TRBV4-2 and J usage is TRBJ2-7; D is undetermined. The CDR3 is made up of 18 amino acids. CDR1 and CDR2 from the germline V gene are LGHNA and YNFKEQ. The ends were cut back, 2 bases at V and 3 bases at J, with 23 bases in the middle. The chain's CDR3 is CASSQIRSTSLDYYEQYF. The CDR3, as DNA: TGTGCCAGCAGCCAAATAAGGTCTACCAGCTTAGATTACTACGAGCAGTACTTC.

The rearrangement links TRBV28 to TRBJ1-5; D remains unclear. CDR1 and CDR2 from the germline V gene are MDHEN and SYDVKM. Trimming cost V 3 bases and J 11 bases, with 17 bases left between them. This CDR3 has 14 residues. The CDR3 here is CASSLLADQETQHF. CDR3 coding DNA: TGTGCCAGCAGTTTGCTAGCGGACCAAGAGACCCAGCATTTT. The variable domain in full, with the rest retrieved from reference TRBV28 and TRBJ1-5, is DVKVTQSSRYLVKRTGEKVFLECVQDMDHENMFWYRQDPGLGLRLIYFSYDVKMKEKGDIPEGYSVSREKKERFSLILESASTNQTSMYLCASSLLADQETQHFGDGTRLSIL.

The chain employs TRBV6-1 and TRBJ2-1, with D possibly TRBD2 on 5 matching bases. The CDR3 spans 15 residues. Germline CDR1 is MNHNS and CDR2 is SASEGT. The V and J ends lost 2 bases and 0 bases respectively, with 8 bases between them. The chain's CDR3 is CASSEREGSYNEQFF. CDR3 nucleotides: TGTGCCAGCAGTGAACGAGAGGGCTCCTACAATGAGCAGTTCTTC.

This clonotype was counted ten times or more. The rearrangement links TRBV12-3 or TRBV12-4 to TRBJ2-1; D gene uncertain. V lost 5 bases and J lost 5, with 13 bases in between. This CDR3 is built from 14 residues. The CDR3: CASSIYPGHNEQFF. The CDR3 coding sequence is TGTGCCAGCAGTATCTACCCAGGCCACAATGAGCAGTTCTTC.

This clonotype has just one count. CDR3 amino acids: CSARVSGDYEQYF. The DNA for the CDR3 is TGCAGTGCTAGAGTTTCAGGTGACTACGAGCAGTACTTC. This chain uses TRBV20-1 with TRBJ2-5; D call uncertain. The DNA end is a closer match to TRBJ2-7, so the J assignment may be wrong. The CDR3 has 13 residues. Germline V gene sequence: CDR1 DFQATT, CDR2 SNEGSKA (reference sequence).

This clonotype came up a few times. CDR3 loop: CASSPGNRVDTQYF. The CDR3 nucleotides are TGTGCCAGCAGCCCAGGCAACCGGGTAGATACGCAGTATTTT. The chain couples TRBV4-2 to TRBJ2-3; D gene ambiguous. The germline CDR1 and CDR2 sequences are LGHNA and YNFKEQ. V was pared by 4 bases and J by 5 bases, with 13 bases between. The CDR3 is made up of 14 amino acids.

This clonotype was seen more than once but under ten times. The chain combines TRBV20-1 with TRBJ2-3; D might be TRBD2 (5 bases). This CDR3 comprises 13 residues. V dropped 2 bases and J dropped 6 bases, with 12 bases sitting between them. The germline V gene encodes CDR1 DFQATT and CDR2 SNEGSKA (reference sequence). The CDR3 protein is CSARLAYEDTQYF. DNA of the CDR3: TGCAGTGCTAGACTAGCCTACGAGGATACGCAGTATTTT.

This clonotype has a handful of counts. J is TRBJ2-1 and V is TRBV6-5, with D possibly matching TRBD2 (6 bases). The V gene lost 2 bases and the J gene lost 7 bases, with 9 bases spanning the gap. The length of the CDR3 is 13 residues. The germline V gene encodes CDR1 MNHEY and CDR2 SVGAGI. CDR3 in amino acids: CASSYRLANEQFF. CDR3 DNA: TGTGCCAGCAGTTACCGTCTAGCGAATGAGCAGTTCTTC.

The rearrangement joins TRBV7-2 to TRBJ2-3; 11 positions agree with TRBD2. From germline, CDR1 is SGHTA and CDR2 FQGNSA. Losses at the gene ends were 5 bases for V and 4 bases for J; bases not matched to a gene: 8. This CDR3 has 16 amino acids. The CDR3 sequence: CASSPRLAGISDTQYF. CDR3 in DNA: TGTGCCAGCAGCCCACGACTAGCGGGGATATCAGATACGCAGTATTTT.

V is TRBV4-2 and J is TRBJ1-1, with 7 nucleotides matching TRBD1. The trim removed 0 bases at V and 9 bases at J, leaving 4 bases unmatched. The CDR3 runs 13 residues. Germline CDR1 reads LGHNA; CDR2 reads YNFKEQ. The CDR3 DNA follows: TGTGCCAGCAGCCAAGACCGGACAGGCCAAGCTTTCTTT. Its translation: CASSQDRTGQAFF.

This clonotype was detected a few times. The CDR3 DNA reads TGTGCCAGCTCACAGAGACAGGATAGCAATCAGCCCCAGCATTTT. Its protein product is CASSQRQDSNQPQHF. The chain couples TRBV18 to TRBJ1-5; perhaps TRBD1 as D (6 bases). Trimming shortened V by 4 bases and J by 0 bases, and 10 bases separated the two germline ends. CDR3 length: 15 amino acids. Germline CDR1 KGHSH, CDR2 LQKENI.